The 26 T cell receptor beta chains below all came from one sample that was sequenced in a study of blood T cell repertoires in COVID-19. Assay used: immunoSEQ multiplex PCR; TCRdb lists only in-frame clones, some missing. This table holds 200,000 to 250,000 clones, 83% found once. Sequenced input: peripheral blood. The receptor set was obtained from a woman in her 30s with COVID-19, enrolled during active disease.

The chain couples TRBV29-1 to TRBJ2-1; 10 bases match TRBD1. The length of the CDR3 is 15 residues. Losses at the gene ends were 0 bases for V and 10 bases for J; bases not matched to a gene: 9. Germline-derived CDR1 and CDR2 are SQVTM and ANQGSEA. CDR3 loop: CSVEDSGTGVGEQFF. Written as DNA, the CDR3 is TGCAGCGTTGAAGATTCCGGGACAGGGGTAGGCGAGCAGTTCTTC.

This chain links TRBV6-5 with TRBJ2-3; a possible D gene is TRBD2 (5 bases). The CDR3 extends over 14 amino acids. The ends were cut back, 6 bases at V and 3 bases at J, with 13 bases in the middle. Germline values: CDR1 MNHEY, CDR2 SVGAGI. Here the CDR3 DNA reads TGTGCCAGCAGGCTAGCCACCCGGACAGATACGCAGTATTTT. This codes for CASRLATRTDTQYF.

The DNA for the CDR3 is TGTGCCTGGAGTGTAACAGGGGGAGGTGAAAAACTGTTTTTT. Translating it yields CAWSVTGGGEKLFF. V is TRBV30 and J is TRBJ1-4; TRBD1 agrees at 8 bases. The germline CDR1 and CDR2 sequences are GTSNPN and SVGIG (reference sequence). The ends lost 0 bases at V and 7 bases at J; junction bases unmatched: 4. CDR3 length equals 14 residues.

CDR3 coding DNA: TGTGCCAGCAGTTTGCTCGCGGACAGGGCAACCCAGTACTTC. Protein: CASSLLADRATQYF. The J gene is TRBJ2-5, the V gene TRBV27; 8 bases map to TRBD1. This CDR3 is built from 14 residues. Germline V gene sequence: CDR1 MNHEY, CDR2 SMNVEV (reference sequence). J was trimmed by 8 bases and V by 3 bases; bases with no gene match: 8.

This clone was observed a few times. V gene TRBV14 combines with J gene TRBJ2-4, with 11 bases fitting TRBD1. The CDR3 is 14 residues long. Per germline, CDR1 SGHDN and CDR2 FVKESK. With V trimmed by 5 bases and J by 12 bases, 9 bases remained unmatched. The CDR3 region has the DNA TGTGCCAGCAGCTACTCCGGGACAGGGGGAGCTCAGTACTTC. Its translation: CASSYSGTGGAQYF.

The chain combines TRBV7-2 with TRBJ1-5; 11 positions agree with TRBD1. V dropped 5 bases and J dropped 4; count of bases not matched to a gene: 7. Germline V gene lookup returns CDR1 SGHTA and CDR2 FQGNSA. This CDR3 is built from 16 residues. For the CDR3, the DNA is TGTGCCAGCAGCGAGGACAGGGGGCCAAGGAATCAGCCCCAGCATTTT. Its translation: CASSEDRGPRNQPQHF.

The chain combines TRBV10-3 with TRBJ1-1; no definite D call. V lost 3 bases, J lost 0 bases, and 5 bases lay in between. CDR3 length: 13 amino acids. The germline V gene encodes CDR1 ENHRY and CDR2 SYGVKD. CDR3 nucleotides: TGTGCCATCAGTGACTCCCTGAACACTGAAGCTTTCTTT. Its translation: CAISDSLNTEAFF.

This chain connects TRBV5-4 to TRBJ2-2, with D maybe TRBD2 (5 bases). This CDR3 comprises 14 residues. Germline V gene data show CDR1 as SGHNT and CDR2 as YYREEE (reference sequence). Trimming took off 4 bases at V and 5 bases at J, with 12 bases between the two ends. As DNA, the CDR3 is TGTGCCAGCAGCCCACTAGTGGGGACCGGGGAGCTGTTTTTT. Translated: CASSPLVGTGELFF.

This CDR3 is CSVEYFQGRTDTQYF. For the CDR3, the DNA is TGCAGCGTTGAATATTTCCAGGGGCGCACAGATACGCAGTATTTT. The chain joins TRBV29-1 to TRBJ2-3, with a weak D call TRBD1 (6 bases). V lost 2 bases and J lost 1, with 13 bases in between. Germline lookup yields CDR1 SQVTM and CDR2 ANQGSEA. CDR3 length equals 15 residues.

V usage is TRBV11-3 and J usage is TRBJ2-1, with 9 bases lining up with TRBD1. The V gene's germline CDR1 is SGHNT and CDR2 YENEEA. V shed 6 bases, J shed 6 bases, and the junction held 3 bases outside the gene matches. CDR3 size: 13 residues. The chain's CDR3 is CASRGTGSNEQFF. The CDR3 bases are TGTGCCAGCAGAGGGACAGGGAGCAATGAGCAGTTCTTC.

The chain uses TRBV11-2 and TRBJ2-3; D is uncertain. CDR3 length equals 15 residues. V lost 1 base and J lost 1, with 9 bases in between. Germline V gives CDR1 SGHAT, CDR2 FQNNGV. The DNA of the CDR3 is TGTGCCAGCAGCTTAGTAGCCCAACGCACAGATACGCAGTATTTT. Its protein is CASSLVAQRTDTQYF.

This chain connects TRBV2 to TRBJ2-1; 9 bases match TRBD2. Germline assignment: CDR1 SNHLY and CDR2 FYNNEI. V shed 6 bases and J 10 bases; nucleotides not matched to a gene: 10. This CDR3 region has 14 residues. The CDR3 nucleotides read TGTGCCAGCAGCACCGGGACTAGCTCGGCGGAGCAGTTCTTC. Translated: CASSTGTSSAEQFF.

The genes are TRBV7-9 and TRBJ2-7; D not certain. From germline, CDR1 is SEHNR and CDR2 FQNEAQ (reference sequence). The V end lost 1 base, the J end lost 1 base, and 11 bases lay between the germline ends. CDR3 length equals 15 residues. CDR3 DNA: TGTGCCAGCAGCTTAGGTATGGGCAGTTCCTACGAGCAGTACTTC. It is translated as CASSLGMGSSYEQYF.

Points on this clone: With a much larger clone just one base away, this may be a read error. This rearrangement joins TRBV4-3 to TRBJ2-7, with TRBD1 matching over 7 bases. V lost 4 bases to trimming and J lost 1 base; unmatched junction nucleotides: 10. The CDR3 length is 16 residues. Germline lookup yields CDR1 LGHNA and CDR2 YSLEER. The CDR3 protein is CASSPILGTASYEQYF. Written as DNA, the CDR3 is TGCGCCAGCAGCCCCATTCTCGGGACAGCATCCTACGAGCAGTACTTC.

The chain carries TRBV11-2 and TRBJ2-3, with 9 bases fitting TRBD2. The junction had 4 bases not matched to a gene; V was cut back by 5 bases and J by 1 base. This CDR3 has 15 residues. CDR1 SGHAT and CDR2 FQNNGV come from the germline V gene. The CDR3: CASSAERGGTDTQYF. The CDR3, as DNA: TGTGCCAGCAGCGCAGAGCGGGGGGGCACAGATACGCAGTATTTT.

The chain carries TRBV6-2 or TRBV6-3 and TRBJ1-2; D gene ambiguous. Germline-derived CDR1 and CDR2 are MNHEY and SVGEGT. This CDR3 region has 13 residues. V was clipped by 7 bases and J by 8 bases, with 17 bases between them. CDR3 sequence reads: CASTPSSGGGYTF. The DNA of the CDR3 is TGTGCCAGCACCCCCTCCTCGGGAGGAGGCTACACCTTC.

V usage is TRBV27 and J usage is TRBJ1-4; tentatively, D is TRBD1 (6 bases). Per germline, CDR1 MNHEY and CDR2 SMNVEV (reference sequence). Trimming shortened V by 0 bases and J by 4 bases, and 12 bases separated the two germline ends. The CDR3 runs to 16 residues. DNA of the CDR3: TGTGCCAGCAGTTTATCAAGTCAGGGGTATAATGAAAAACTGTTTTTT. Translating gives CASSLSSQGYNEKLFF.

The rearrangement links TRBV20-1 to TRBJ2-7, with 7 bases aligning to TRBD2. Germline CDR1 reads DFQATT; CDR2 reads SNEGSKA (reference sequence). V was clipped by 3 bases and J by 0 bases; unmatched bases: 8. The CDR3 has 15 amino acids. The CDR3 nucleotides are TGCAGTGCTAGTACCAGCGGGAAGAGCTCCTACGAGCAGTACTTC. It specifies CSASTSGKSSYEQYF.

There are a few counts of this clone. This rearrangement joins TRBV2 to TRBJ1-2; TRBD1 matches at 8 bases. This CDR3 has 14 residues. The germline V gene has CDR1 SNHLY and CDR2 FYNNEI. J was trimmed by 5 bases and V by 5 bases; bases with no gene match: 7. The CDR3 loop is CASSPDRGGYGYTF. The CDR3 nucleotides are TGTGCCAGCAGTCCCGACAGGGGAGGGTATGGCTACACCTTC.

The rearrangement uses TRBV19 and TRBJ1-5; 7 bases line up with TRBD1. Germline CDR1 LNHDA, CDR2 SQIVND (reference sequence). The CDR3 consists of 16 residues. V lost 3 bases, J lost 5 bases, and 10 bases stayed unmatched. The DNA for the CDR3 is TGTGCCAGTAGTATGCTGGACAGGTATAGTGATCAGCCCCAGCATTTT. It translates to CASSMLDRYSDQPQHF.

In this sample, this clone turned up a few times. The chain has TRBV9 and TRBJ2-7; D perhaps matches TRBD1 (6 bases). Germline assignment: CDR1 SGDLS and CDR2 YYNGEE. This CDR3 comprises 16 residues. V lost 4 bases and J 3 bases, leaving 20 bases between the germline ends. CDR3 loop: CASSLVAGAADYEQYF. The CDR3 DNA follows: TGTGCCAGCAGCTTAGTTGCAGGGGCGGCAGACTACGAGCAGTACTTC.

This chain links TRBV7-9 with TRBJ1-2; TRBD1 matches 8 bases. The J segment lost 6 bases and the V segment lost 5 bases, leaving 5 bases of the junction unmatched. The CDR3 sequence is 13 residues long. Germline V CDR1 and CDR2: SEHNR, FQNEAQ (reference sequence). The CDR3 is CASSSGQGDGYTF. The CDR3 bases are TGTGCCAGCAGCAGCGGACAGGGTGATGGCTACACCTTC.

The V and J genes are TRBV19 and TRBJ1-5, with TRBD1 identical over 9 bases. Losses at the gene ends were 5 bases for V and 4 bases for J; bases not matched to a gene: 9. CDR3 length: 16 amino acids. The germline V gene has CDR1 LNHDA and CDR2 SQIVND (reference sequence). Here the CDR3 reads CASSASGTGRNQPQHF. CDR3 bases: TGTGCCAGTAGTGCTTCCGGGACAGGGAGGAATCAGCCCCAGCATTTT.

The CDR3 region is CAWENNGYTF. DNA of the CDR3: TGTGCCTGGGAGAACAATGGCTACACCTTC. This chain joins TRBV30 and TRBJ1-2; D not resolved. Germline V lookup: CDR1 GTSNPN, CDR2 SVGIG (reference sequence). Trimming shortened V by 5 bases and J by 6 bases, and 7 bases separated the two germline ends. CDR3 size: 10 residues.

This clone was counted only a few times. The chain recombines TRBV2 with TRBJ2-7; 8 nucleotides align to TRBD2. The V gene end was trimmed by 1 base and the J gene end by 4 bases; junction bases not matched to a gene: 3. This CDR3 contains 14 residues. The germline CDR1 and CDR2 sequences are SNHLY and FYNNEI. The CDR3 nucleotides are TGTGCCAGCAGTGAAGGCGGGAGGTTGTACGAGCAGTACTTC. This gives the protein CASSEGGRLYEQYF.

The chain recombines TRBV28 with TRBJ1-1; unclear D gene. This CDR3 has 13 amino acids. The V and J ends lost 2 bases and 11 bases respectively, with 15 bases between them. Looked up from germline, CDR1 is MDHEN and CDR2 is SYDVKM. The CDR3 DNA reads as TGTGCCAGCAGTTTAGACTCGCCCATTGGGGCTTTCTTT. Its protein is CASSLDSPIGAFF.